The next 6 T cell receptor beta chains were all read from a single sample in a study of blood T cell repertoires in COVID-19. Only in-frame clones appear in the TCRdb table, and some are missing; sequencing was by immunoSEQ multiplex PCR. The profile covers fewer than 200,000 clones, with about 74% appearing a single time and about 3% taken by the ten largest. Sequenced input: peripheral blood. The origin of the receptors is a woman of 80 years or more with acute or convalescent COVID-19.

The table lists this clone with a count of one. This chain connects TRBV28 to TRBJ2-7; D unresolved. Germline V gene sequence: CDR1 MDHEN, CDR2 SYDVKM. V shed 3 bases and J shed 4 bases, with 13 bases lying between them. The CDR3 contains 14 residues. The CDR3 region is CASSLFSNTYEQYF. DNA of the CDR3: TGTGCCAGCAGTTTGTTTTCCAATACATACGAGCAGTACTTC. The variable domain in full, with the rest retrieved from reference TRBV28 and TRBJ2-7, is DVKVTQSSRYLVKRTGEKVFLECVQDMDHENMFWYRQDPGLGLRLIYFSYDVKMKEKGDIPEGYSVSREKKERFSLILESASTNQTSMYLCASSLFSNTYEQYFGPGTRLTVT.

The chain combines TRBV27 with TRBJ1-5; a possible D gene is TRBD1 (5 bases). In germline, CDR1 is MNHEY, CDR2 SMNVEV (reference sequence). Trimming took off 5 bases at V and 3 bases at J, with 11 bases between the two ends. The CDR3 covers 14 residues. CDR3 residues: CASSTDRYNQPQHF. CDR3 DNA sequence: TGTGCCAGCAGTACCGACAGATACAATCAGCCCCAGCATTTT.

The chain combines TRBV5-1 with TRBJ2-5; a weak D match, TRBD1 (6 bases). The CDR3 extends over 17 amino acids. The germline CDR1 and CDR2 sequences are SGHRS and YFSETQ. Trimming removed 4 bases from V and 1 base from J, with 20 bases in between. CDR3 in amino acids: CASSGGHNGNIQETQYF. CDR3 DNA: TGCGCCAGCAGCGGGGGACACAATGGAAACATCCAAGAGACCCAGTACTTC.

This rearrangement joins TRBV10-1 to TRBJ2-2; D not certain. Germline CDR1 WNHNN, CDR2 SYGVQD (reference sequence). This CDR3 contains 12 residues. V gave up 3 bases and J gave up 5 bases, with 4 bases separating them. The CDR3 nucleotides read TGCGCCAGCAGTGAATCTACCGGGGAGCTGTTTTTT. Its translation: CASSESTGELFF.

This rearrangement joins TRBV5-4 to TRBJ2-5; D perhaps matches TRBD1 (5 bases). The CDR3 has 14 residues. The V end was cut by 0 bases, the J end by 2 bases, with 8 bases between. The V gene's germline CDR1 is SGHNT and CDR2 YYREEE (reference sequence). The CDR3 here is CASSLAQGQETQYF. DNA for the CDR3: TGTGCCAGCAGCTTGGCCCAGGGACAAGAGACCCAGTACTTC.

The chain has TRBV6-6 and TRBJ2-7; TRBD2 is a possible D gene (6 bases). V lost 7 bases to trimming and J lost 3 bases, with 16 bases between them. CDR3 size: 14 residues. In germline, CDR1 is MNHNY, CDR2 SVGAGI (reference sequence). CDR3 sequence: CASTLPGLGYEQYF. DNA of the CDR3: TGTGCCAGCACCTTACCGGGACTGGGCTACGAGCAGTACTTC.